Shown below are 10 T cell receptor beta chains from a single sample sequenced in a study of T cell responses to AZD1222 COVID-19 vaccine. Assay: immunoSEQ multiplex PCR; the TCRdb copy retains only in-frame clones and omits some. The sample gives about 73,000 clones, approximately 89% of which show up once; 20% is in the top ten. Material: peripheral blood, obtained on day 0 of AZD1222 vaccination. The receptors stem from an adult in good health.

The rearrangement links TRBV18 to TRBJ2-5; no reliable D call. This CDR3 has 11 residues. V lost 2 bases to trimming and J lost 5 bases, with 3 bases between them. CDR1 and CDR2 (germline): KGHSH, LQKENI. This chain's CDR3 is CASSPTETQYF. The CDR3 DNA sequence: TGTGCCAGCTCACCAACCGAGACCCAGTACTTC. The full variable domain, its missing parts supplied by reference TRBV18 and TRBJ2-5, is NAGVMQNPRHLVRRRGQEARLRCSPMKGHSHVYWYRQLPEEGLKFMVYLQKENIIDESGMPKERFSAEFPKEGPSILRIQQVVRGDSAAYFCASSPTETQYFGPGTRLLVL.

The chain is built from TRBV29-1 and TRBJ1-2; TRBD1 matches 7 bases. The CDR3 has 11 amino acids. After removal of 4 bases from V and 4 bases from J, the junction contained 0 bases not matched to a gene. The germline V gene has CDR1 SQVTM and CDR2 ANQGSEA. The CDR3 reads CSVGQGYGYTF. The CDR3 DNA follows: TGCAGCGTTGGACAGGGCTATGGCTACACCTTC.

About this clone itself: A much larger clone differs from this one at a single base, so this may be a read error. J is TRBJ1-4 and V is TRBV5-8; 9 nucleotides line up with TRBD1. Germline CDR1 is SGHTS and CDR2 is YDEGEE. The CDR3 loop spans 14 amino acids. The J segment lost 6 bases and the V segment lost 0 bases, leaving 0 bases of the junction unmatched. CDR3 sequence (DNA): TGTGCCAGCAGCTTGGACAGGGGGCATGAAAAACTGTTTTTT. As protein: CASSLDRGHEKLFF.

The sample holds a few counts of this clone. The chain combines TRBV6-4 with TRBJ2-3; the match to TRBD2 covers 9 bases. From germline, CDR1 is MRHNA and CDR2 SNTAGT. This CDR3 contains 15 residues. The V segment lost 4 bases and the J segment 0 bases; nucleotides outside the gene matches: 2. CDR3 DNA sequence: TGTGCCAGCAGTGTCACTAGCGGGAGCACAGATACGCAGTATTTT. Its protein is CASSVTSGSTDTQYF.

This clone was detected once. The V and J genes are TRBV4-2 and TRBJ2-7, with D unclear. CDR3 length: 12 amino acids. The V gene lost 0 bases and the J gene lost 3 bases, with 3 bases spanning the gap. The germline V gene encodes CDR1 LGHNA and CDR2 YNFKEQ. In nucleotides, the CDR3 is TGTGCCAGCAGCCAAGACTTCTACGAGCAGTACTTC. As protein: CASSQDFYEQYF.

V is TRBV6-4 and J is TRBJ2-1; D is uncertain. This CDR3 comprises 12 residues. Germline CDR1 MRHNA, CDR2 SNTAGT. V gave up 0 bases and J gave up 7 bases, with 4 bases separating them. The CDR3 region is CASSDSRNEQFF. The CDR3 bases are TGTGCCAGCAGTGACTCGAGGAATGAGCAGTTCTTC.

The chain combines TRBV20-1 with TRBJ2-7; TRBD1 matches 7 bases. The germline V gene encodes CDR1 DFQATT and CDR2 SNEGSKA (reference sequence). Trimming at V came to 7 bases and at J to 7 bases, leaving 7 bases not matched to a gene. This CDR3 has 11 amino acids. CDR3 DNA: TGCAGTGTCACAGGGGTAAAGGAGCAGTACTTC. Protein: CSVTGVKEQYF.

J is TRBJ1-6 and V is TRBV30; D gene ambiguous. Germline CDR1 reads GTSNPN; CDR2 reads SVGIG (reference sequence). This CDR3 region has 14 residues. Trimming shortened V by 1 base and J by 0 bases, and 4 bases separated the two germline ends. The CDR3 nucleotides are TGTGCCTGGAGTGCGGACTCCTATAATTCACCCCTCCACTTT. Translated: CAWSADSYNSPLHF.

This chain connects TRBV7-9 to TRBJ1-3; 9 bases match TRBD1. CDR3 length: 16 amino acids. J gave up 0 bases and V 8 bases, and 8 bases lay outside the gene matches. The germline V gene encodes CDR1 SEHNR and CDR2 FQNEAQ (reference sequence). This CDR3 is CASGDRALVSGNTIYF. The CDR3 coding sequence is TGTGCCAGCGGGGACAGGGCATTGGTCTCTGGAAACACCATATATTTT.

This CDR3 is CASSGTSGSSYEQYF. CDR3 DNA: TGTGCCAGCAGCGGGACTAGCGGGAGCTCCTACGAGCAGTACTTC. J is TRBJ2-7 and V is TRBV6-6; 14 bases map to TRBD2. This CDR3 contains 15 residues. Germline CDR1 reads MNHNY; CDR2 reads SVGAGI (reference sequence). Germline trimming cut 6 bases from V and 0 bases from J; bases unmatched to any gene: 1.